This T cell receptor beta chain was recovered during a study of somatic mutations in cytotoxic T cells in rheumatoid arthritis. The repertoire was sequenced with immunoSEQ multiplex PCR; TCRdb's copy has only in-frame clones and lacks some. Of about 7,000 clones listed, 60% are singletons. This clone qualifies as medium-sized. Its antigen remains unidentified. Looked up from germline, CDR1 is ENHRY and CDR2 is SYGVKD. The CDR3 loop spans 13 amino acids. V was trimmed by 6 bases and J by 7 bases, leaving 13 bases between them. Study results and caveats: Healthy controls showed no age-related rise in CD8+ clonality, whereas rheumatoid arthritis patients did.

The V call is TRBV10-3, the J call TRBJ2-1; D is unclear. The sequencing sample was made of CD8+ T cells sorted from blood. The sequence was collected from a woman in her thirties or forties in good health. CDR3 loop: CAISANSVNEQFF. DNA of the CDR3: TGTGCCATCAGCGCTAACTCGGTGAATGAGCAGTTCTTC.